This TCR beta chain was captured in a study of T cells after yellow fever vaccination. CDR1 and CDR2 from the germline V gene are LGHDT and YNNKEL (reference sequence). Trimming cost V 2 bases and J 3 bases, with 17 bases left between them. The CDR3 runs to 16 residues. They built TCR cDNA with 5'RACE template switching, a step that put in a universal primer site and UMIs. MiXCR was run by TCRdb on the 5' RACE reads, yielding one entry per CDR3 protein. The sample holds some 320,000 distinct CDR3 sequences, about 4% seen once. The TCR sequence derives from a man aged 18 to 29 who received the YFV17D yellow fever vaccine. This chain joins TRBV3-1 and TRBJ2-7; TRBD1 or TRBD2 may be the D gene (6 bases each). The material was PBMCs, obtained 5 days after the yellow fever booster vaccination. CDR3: CASSQTTTGRIYEQYF. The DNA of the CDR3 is TGTGCCAGCAGCCAAACGACAACAGGGAGGATCTACGAGCAGTACTTC.